The T cell receptor beta chain under discussion was sequenced for a study of cytomegalovirus exposure and HLA in healthy donors (dated by TCRdb to between 2016 and 2019). Some background on the complete study: In an earlier analysis of some 550 of the donors, 276 Gb of sequence data and some 120 million unique TCR beta sequences from 180 million or so T cells were reported. HLA typing included class I and class II loci at four-digit resolution. An early release that covered about 600 HLA-typed donors contained approximately 300 gigabases of sequencing data and 80 million or so unique TCR sequences. The number of typed donors differed by locus: roughly 629-640 for A, B, C, DRB1 and DQB1; 500 to 550 for DQA1; fewer than 610 for DPA1; and about 450 for DPB1. The study profiled the T cell repertoires of hundreds of subjects by immunosequencing and related them to cytomegalovirus serostatus. The later analysis used no new phenotypic data to find candidate immune exposures, relying instead on TCR beta sequences and their occurrence across donors. Donor age, sex, ethnicity and CMV serostatus were collected together with the repertoire data. All discovery cohort repertoires had been generated on a single sequencing platform. To predict cytomegalovirus infection status, the study combined high-throughput TCR immunosequencing, statistical association of individual TCRs with disease status, and machine learning. On average, 235,054 unique TCR beta nucleotide sequences were sequenced per donor among 300 to 500 genotyped donors of the cohort, with about 19% of those sequences being non-productive. Among the roughly 390 genotyped donors, 75% to 90% belonged to the genetic ancestry cluster associated with self-reported Caucasian donors. Along with the roughly 710-subject first cohort, a separate validation cohort of over 90 different subjects was used. A later analysis re-examined previously published TCR beta repertoires from about 670 donors and added high-resolution HLA genotyping to investigate patterns of TCR occurrence. In a later genetic analysis, genome-wide SNP genotypes for about 65% of the roughly 700 donors were used, and that subset was treated as a discovery cohort. Roughly 5 DR-DQ haplotypes were treated as single units for association and clustering because of strong linkage in the cohort. The study aimed to test whether signatures of past pathogen exposure could be identified by cataloging public T cell receptors. An earlier analysis of roughly 600 of the donors used high-throughput TCR beta sequencing to judge whether each TCR beta V gene segment behaved as functional or pseudogenic.

From a lookup of the germline V gene, CDR1 and CDR2 are SGHRS and YFSETQ. Trimming removed 3 bases from V and 9 bases from J; the gene matches leave 6 bases unexplained. From its cysteine to its phenylalanine, the CDR3 spans 13 amino acids. CDR3 DNA only is kept here, 39 bases in frame from base 1. As regards this clone: Its antigen has not been determined. Nothing much larger sits one base from this clone, and base qualities are not available.

Receptors were amplified or captured by the immunoSEQ multiplex PCR assay. For the multiplex PCR, a mixture combining 60 forward primers for TCR Vbeta segments and 13 reverse primers for TCR Jbeta segments was used. The CDR3 region of rearranged TCR beta genes was amplified from genomic DNA with a multiplex PCR assay. Amplified TCR beta libraries were sequenced as 87-base-pair reads on the Illumina HiSeq System. In the original analysis: A later analysis tallied roughly 76 million unique TCR beta chains across the 666 repertoires, and about 12 million of those chains were shared by two or more donors. A nearest-neighbor algorithm error-corrected the raw reads and collapsed the reads into unique sequences, merging closely related sequences to remove PCR and sequencing errors. Alignment of CDR3 sequences to IMGT reference sequences was used to assign V, D and J gene segments. For a sequence to be retained, a match of at least six nucleotides to both a V gene segment and a J gene segment was required. A rearrangement was called productive if the CDR3 had no stop codons and remained in frame with V and J, and every other rearrangement was called non-productive. Following IMGT convention, CDR3 was defined as the stretch from the second conserved V-encoded cysteine up to the conserved J-encoded phenylalanine. In an earlier analysis of roughly 610 of the donors, sequences lacking an unambiguous match to a single V gene segment were excluded. In an earlier analysis of 500 to 750 of the donors, V segments were called functional above 56.7% productive rearrangements and were called segregating when the between-donor standard deviation exceeded 5%. To diagnose cytomegalovirus status from the catalog of TCR beta chain sequences, a statistical classification framework was built. In a later analysis, V and J genes were assigned by comparing TCR nucleotide sequences against IMGT/GENE-DB human TR gene sequences. In a later analysis, CDR3 sequences and most-parsimonious VDJ recombination scenarios were assigned using the TCRdist pipeline. In a later analysis, every TCR beta chain was defined by the combination of its CDR3 amino acid sequence and its V-gene family, and reads without a unique V-gene family were dropped. In a later analysis, 450 to 600 highly shared, low-generation-probability nucleotide sequences were removed to address suspected cross-contamination and a sequencing artifact. A later analysis calculated a clonal expansion index for each public chain from normalized within-repertoire ranks of inferred template counts. In a later analysis, generation probabilities were computed with a VDJ recombination model fitted to out-of-frame rearrangements, and the resulting probabilities were checked against IGoR. Hypergeometric tests were used in a later analysis to score TCR-TCR, TCR-HLA and TCR-CMV co-occurrence, with a repertoire-size bias correction applied to the TCR pairs. In a later analysis, false discovery rates were estimated by permuting HLA or CMV assignments 20 times. In a later analysis, co-occurring TCRs were grouped using DBSCAN, and TCRdist sequence similarity was added for clustering within HLA-allele-positive subsets. Co-occurrence clustering excluded repertoires with fewer than 30,000 or more than 120,000 public chains, plus five with anomalous nucleotide sharing. TCRdb provides this immuneACCESS table in a form limited to in-frame rearrangements. Some clones are lacking; in checked studies, under half of them reflect an unresolved V gene, and why the rest are absent is not known. From that table come the V and J calls and clone size; the DNA was used to work out D and trimming. Present in this sample are about 120,000 clones, 77% of which were seen just once. Roughly 3.7% of the sample is taken by the ten largest.

The cohort consisted of 650 to 700 healthy bone marrow donors. At the time of sampling, all cohort members were nominally healthy, though unrecorded immune exposures were likely present. Of the 666 cohort members, 250 to 300 had a positive CMV serostatus and about 400 had a negative one, while no CMV serostatus was recorded for the donor. A peripheral blood sample was provided by each donor, and peripheral blood mononuclear cells were used for TCR beta sequencing. Genomic DNA extraction from the blood cell samples was performed with the Qiagen DNeasy Blood Extraction Kit. What the study reported, not specific to this receptor: In an earlier analysis of 500 to 650 of the donors, most TCR beta V segments appeared in productive rearrangements about 87% or about 30% of the time, broadly matching IMGT annotations. A few of the identified cytomegalovirus-associated TCR beta chains were confirmed in vitro to be specific for cytomegalovirus antigens. HLA typing was unavailable for some donors at each locus, so association tests used only the typed subset. Compared with the 666-donor mean, donors in an Asian-associated ancestry cluster had fewer N-insertions in productive TCRs, according to a later genetic analysis. In a later analysis, several top co-occurrence clusters were reported to appear linked to parvovirus B19, influenza, CMV and Epstein-Barr virus. In a later analysis, most CMV-associated TCR beta chains were found to appear HLA-restricted, with HLA associations seemingly driven largely by CMV exposure. Because the 87-base-pair reads could not distinguish some IMGT-functional V segments, including TRBV6-2 and TRBV6-3, those segments were excluded. Linkage disequilibrium might explain the correlated functional status among segregating V segments, but an unknown experimental factor could not be ruled out. Only TCR beta chains were sequenced in this cohort, and the absence of alpha or paired-chain data limited detectable features. In both the original and validation cohorts, the classifier was reported to diagnose cytomegalovirus status with high specificity and sensitivity. According to the authors, the approach could potentially be generalized to other disease states and immunological phenotypes. The presence/absence analyses assumed that sequencing depth was roughly uniform across donors, and that assumption may not be true. Because counts were too low, 15 to 20 rarely observed V segments, including chromosome 9 orphons, were left out of the earlier analysis of roughly 600 of the donors. Across donors, most TCR sequences were observed very rarely, whereas some public TCRs were present in many individuals. A later analysis found that TCR association rates varied across HLA loci, with DRB1 alleles showing the most associated TCRs and HLA-C alleles the fewest. When HLA alleles, especially DR and DQ, strongly co-occurred, TCR associations were difficult to assign to individual alleles. An association between a missense DCLRE1C variant and V-gene and J-gene trimming of TCR beta chains was found in a later genetic analysis and replicated in an independent cohort. In a later analysis, HLA-associated TCR beta chains were found to be more clonally expanded and to have lower generation probabilities than equally common non-associated chains. A later analysis associated roughly 17,000 TCR beta sequences with specific HLA alleles at a false discovery rate of 0.05. A further reported finding was that TCR beta sequences accurately predicted the HLA-A and HLA-B alleles for most subjects in the first cohort. Immune exposure information for the cohort was limited to CMV serostatus. A cluster of highly shared sequence variants was judged likely to be a technical artifact of the sequencing pipeline. A total of 150 to 200 TCR beta chains were listed by the study as associated with cytomegalovirus.

The chain joins TRBV5-1 to TRBJ1-1; 9 of the junction bases match TRBD1. The material sequenced was PBMCs. The origin of this receptor is a human donor in good health. The DNA sequence is given as TGCGCCAGCAGCTCCCCGGGACAGGGAAAAGCTTTCTTT. The resulting protein is CASSSPGQGKAFF.